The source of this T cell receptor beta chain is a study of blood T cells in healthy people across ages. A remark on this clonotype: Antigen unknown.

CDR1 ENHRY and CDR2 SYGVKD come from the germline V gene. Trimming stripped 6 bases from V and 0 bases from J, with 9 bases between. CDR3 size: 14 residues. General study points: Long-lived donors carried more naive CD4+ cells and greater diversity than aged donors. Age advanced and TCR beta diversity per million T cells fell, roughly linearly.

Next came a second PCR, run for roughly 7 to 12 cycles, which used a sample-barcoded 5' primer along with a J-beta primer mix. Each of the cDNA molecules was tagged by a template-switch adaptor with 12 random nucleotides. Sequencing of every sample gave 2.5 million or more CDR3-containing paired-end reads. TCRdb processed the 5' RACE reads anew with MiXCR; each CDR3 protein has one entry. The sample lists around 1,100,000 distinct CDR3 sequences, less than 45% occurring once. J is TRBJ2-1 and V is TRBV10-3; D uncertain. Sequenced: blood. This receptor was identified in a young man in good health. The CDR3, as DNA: TGTGCCATCAGGATGGAGAGCTCCTACAATGAGCAGTTCTTC. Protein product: CAIRMESSYNEQFF.